The clone carrying this T cell receptor beta chain was detected many times. Its antigen is currently unknown. This sample is part of a study of CD8 T cells in ankylosing spondylitis. TCR beta libraries were made by quantitative 5'-RACE with molecular barcodes. Using its own MiXCR run on the 5' RACE reads, TCRdb lists one record per CDR3 protein. The sample has 450,000 to 550,000 distinct CDR3 sequences, less than 6% seen once; the top ten hold under 4.5%. The ends lost 4 bases at V and 3 bases at J; junction bases unmatched: 5. CDR1 is SGHRS, CDR2 YFSETQ, per germline. The CDR3 runs to 16 residues. Regarding the study as a whole: Apparently characteristic of ankylosing spondylitis blood was a TCR beta motif (under ten highly homologous variants). The authors found the disease-linked clones to be CD8+ and relatively rare in peripheral blood. The study looked at matched synovial fluid samples from ankylosing spondylitis patients. Disease-linked clones were reported to be significantly enriched there.

Sequencing was done on a sample of blood, either unsorted or a sorted T cell fraction (not recorded which). This sequence joins TRBV5-1 and TRBJ2-1, with 12 bases aligning to TRBD2. The TCR comes from a male donor with ankylosing spondylitis. The CDR3 protein is CASSPRLAGDYNEQFF. CDR3 DNA: TGCGCCAGCAGCCCTCGACTAGCGGGGGACTACAATGAGCAGTTCTTC.